The entry below describes one TCR beta chain. Its antigen is unknown. CD45RO-negative, CCR7-selected cells formed the naive CD8 fraction, which excluded terminally differentiated effector memory CD45RA+ cells. Germline lookup yields CDR1 SNHLY and CDR2 FYNNEI. V lost 6 bases and J lost 0; bases outside the gene matches: 4. This CDR3 has 14 residues. This table comes from immunoSEQ multiplex PCR, and its TCRdb copy is limited to in-frame clones, with some not included. Here the sample spans hundreds of thousands of clones, around 92% being singletons. This sample is drawn from a study of shared clonotypes between healthy human individuals. The study's findings and limits: Non-shared clonotypes were found to have lower generation probabilities than the clonotypes that were shared by all four of the sorted-subset donors.

The chain carries TRBV2 and TRBJ1-1; 7 bases line up with TRBD1. This clonotype originated in a man aged 30 to 45 in good health. Sequenced material: naive CD8+ T cells sorted from blood. CDR3 DNA sequence: TGTGCCAGCAGCACAGGGGAAATGAACACTGAAGCTTTCTTT. Amino acid sequence: CASSTGEMNTEAFF.